This T cell receptor beta chain comes out of a study of blood T cell repertoires in COVID-19. Some clones are missing from TCRdb's copy, which holds only in-frame ones; the method was immunoSEQ multiplex PCR. Counted here are approximately 400,000 clones, around 87% occurring once; the ten biggest clones make up around 1.3%. The length of the CDR3 is 17 residues. The ends lost 4 bases at V and 6 bases at J; junction bases unmatched: 10. The V gene's germline CDR1 is LGHDT and CDR2 YNNKEL (reference sequence). The chain combines TRBV3-1 (or the pseudogene TRBV3-2) with TRBJ2-2, with 11 nucleotides matching TRBD1. The sample comprised PBMCs or T cells enriched from blood (not recorded which). The receptor comes from a young man who had recovered from COVID-19. Written as DNA, the CDR3 is TGTGCCAGCAGCCCTCGACCCGGACAGGGGGCGCCCGGGGAGCTGTTTTTT. Its protein product is CASSPRPGQGAPGELFF.